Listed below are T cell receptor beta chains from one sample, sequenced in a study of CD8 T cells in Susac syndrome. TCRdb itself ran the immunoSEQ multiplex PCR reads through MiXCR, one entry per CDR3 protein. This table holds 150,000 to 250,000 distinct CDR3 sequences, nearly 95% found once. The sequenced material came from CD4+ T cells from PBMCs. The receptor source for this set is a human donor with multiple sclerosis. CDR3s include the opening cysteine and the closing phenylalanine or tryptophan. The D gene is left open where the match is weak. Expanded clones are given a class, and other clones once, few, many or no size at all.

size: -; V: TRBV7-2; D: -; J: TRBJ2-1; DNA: TGTGCCAGCAGCTGGACGGGGTCAAATGAGCAGTTCTTC; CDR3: CASSWTGSNEQFF
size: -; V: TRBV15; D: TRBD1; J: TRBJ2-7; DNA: TGTGCCACCAGCAGGGAGGGCAGGGGGCTTTACGAGCAGTACTTC; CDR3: CATSREGRGLYEQYF
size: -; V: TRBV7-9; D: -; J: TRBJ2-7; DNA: TGTGCCAGCAGTCCGCGAGCCTACGAGCAGTACTTC; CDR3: CASSPRAYEQYF
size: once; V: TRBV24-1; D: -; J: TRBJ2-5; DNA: TGTGCCACCAGTGATCCGACACAAGAGACCCAGTACTTC; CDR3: CATSDPTQETQYF
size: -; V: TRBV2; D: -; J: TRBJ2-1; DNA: TGTGCCAGCAGTGATATAGGGATACGGATTGAGCAGTTCTTC; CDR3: CASSDIGIRIEQFF
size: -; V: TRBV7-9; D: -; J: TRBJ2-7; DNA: TGTGCCAGCAGCTTAGAACTACGAGATTACGAGCAGTACTTC; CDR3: CASSLELRDYEQYF
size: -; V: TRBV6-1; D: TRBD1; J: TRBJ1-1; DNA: TGTGCCAGCAGGCAACCGGGACAGGGAGCTTTCTTT; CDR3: CASRQPGQGAFF
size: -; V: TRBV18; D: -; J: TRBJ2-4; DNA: TGTGCCAGCTCAAGCCGGGACGGGGAAAACATTCAGTACTTC; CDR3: CASSSRDGENIQYF
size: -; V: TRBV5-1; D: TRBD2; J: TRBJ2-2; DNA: TGCGCCAGCAGCTTGGTAGCGGGAACCGGGGACACCGGGGAGCTGTTTTTT; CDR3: CASSLVAGTGDTGELFF
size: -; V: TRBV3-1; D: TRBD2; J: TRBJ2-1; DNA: TGTGCCAGCAGCCAGGGGACTAGCGGGGTAAATGAGCAGTTCTTC; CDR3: CASSQGTSGVNEQFF